The 20 T cell receptor beta chains listed next were all sequenced from one sample in a study of blood T cell repertoires in COVID-19. Only in-frame clones appear in the TCRdb table, and some are missing; sequencing was by immunoSEQ multiplex PCR. The sample lists 250,000 or so clones, 70% to 90% occurring once. Sequenced input: peripheral blood. The origin of the receptors is a man aged 18 to 29 with active or convalescent COVID-19.

The rearrangement uses TRBV4-3 and TRBJ2-2; D unclear. The V gene lost 0 bases and the J gene lost 0 bases, with 8 bases spanning the gap. The length of the CDR3 is 16 residues. Germline values: CDR1 LGHNA, CDR2 YSLEER. CDR3 in amino acids: CASSQEFGTNTGELFF. The CDR3 DNA sequence: TGCGCCAGCAGCCAAGAATTCGGTACGAACACCGGGGAGCTGTTTTTT.

V and J are TRBV27 and TRBJ2-2; no clear D gene. CDR3 length: 12 amino acids. Trimming cost V 6 bases and J 2 bases, with 4 bases left between them. CDR1 and CDR2 (germline): MNHEY, SMNVEV (reference sequence). For the CDR3, the DNA is TGTGCCAGCAGCCCTAACACCGGGGAGCTGTTTTTT. Amino acid sequence: CASSPNTGELFF.

The chain is built from TRBV4-3 and TRBJ1-2, with 8 bases aligning to TRBD1. This CDR3 spans 15 amino acids. The junction had 5 bases not matched to a gene; V was cut back by 1 base and J by 4 bases. Germline lookup yields CDR1 LGHNA and CDR2 YSLEER. CDR3: CASSQVETGAYGYTF. CDR3 coding DNA: TGCGCCAGCAGCCAAGTCGAGACAGGGGCCTATGGCTACACCTTC.

The rearrangement joins TRBV15 to TRBJ2-5; D might be TRBD1 (6 bases). The V gene's germline CDR1 is LNHNV and CDR2 YYDKDF (reference sequence). The CDR3 runs 14 residues. With 6 bases removed from V and 4 bases from J, the gap between germline ends came to 15 bases. In DNA, the CDR3 is TGTGCCACCAGGCCCACAGGGTTACCAGAGACCCAGTACTTC. Translating it yields CATRPTGLPETQYF.

As to this clone: The junction departs from germline at one end; a sequencing error may be responsible. J is TRBJ2-4 and V is TRBV28; possible D gene TRBD1, 6 bases. Germline values: CDR1 MDHEN, CDR2 SYDVKM. The CDR3 runs to 11 residues. CDR3 region: CASSEGQPQDF. The CDR3 DNA reads TGTGCCAGCAGTGAGGGACAACCTCAGGACTTC. The full variable domain, its missing parts supplied by reference TRBV28 and TRBJ2-4, is DVKVTQSSRYLVKRTGEKVFLECVQDMDHENMFWYRQDPGLGLRLIYFSYDVKMKEKGDIPEGYSVSREKKERFSLILESASTNQTSMYLCASSEGQPQDFGAGTRLSVL.

This sequence joins TRBV9 and TRBJ2-1; 7 nucleotides line up with TRBD2. The CDR3 has 18 amino acids. V trimming: 1 base; J trimming: 2 bases; junction bases outside the gene matches: 12. The germline gives CDR1 SGDLS, CDR2 YYNGEE. The CDR3 nucleotides are TGTGCCAGCAGCGTACACTCAGGCGGAGCGGGGACCTACAATGAGCAGTTCTTC. Amino acids: CASSVHSGGAGTYNEQFF. Drawing the rest from reference TRBV9 and TRBJ2-1, the complete variable domain is DSGVTQTPKHLITATGQRVTLRCSPRSGDLSVYWYQQSLDQGLQFLIQYYNGEERAKGNILERFSAQQFPDLHSELNLSSLELGDSALYFCASSVHSGGAGTYNEQFFGPGTRLTVL.

The V call is TRBV2, the J call TRBJ1-2; D is ambiguous. The germline V gene encodes CDR1 SNHLY and CDR2 FYNNEI. Trimming left V 8 bases short and J 1 base short, with 11 bases between. The CDR3 has 13 amino acids. Written as DNA, the CDR3 is TGTGCCAGCCTACTGGAGCGTAACTATGGCTACACCTTC. This gives the protein CASLLERNYGYTF.

The chain links TRBV5-8 to TRBJ2-3; TRBD1 matches at 7 bases. J was trimmed by 1 base and V by 2 bases; bases with no gene match: 1. The CDR3 runs 14 residues. From germline, CDR1 is SGHTS and CDR2 YDEGEE. The chain's CDR3 is CASSFDRGTDTQYF. In DNA, the CDR3 is TGTGCCAGCAGCTTTGACAGGGGCACAGATACGCAGTATTTT.

The table lists this clone with a few counts. The CDR3, as DNA: TGTGCCAGTAGTTCACAGGGGGGCGCCTACGAGCAGTACTTC. Translating it yields CASSSQGGAYEQYF. The chain joins TRBV19 to TRBJ2-7; 8 bases fit TRBD1. CDR3 length equals 14 residues. Germline-derived CDR1 and CDR2 are LNHDA and SQIVND (reference sequence). V dropped 5 bases and J dropped 2; count of bases not matched to a gene: 5. Looking up the rest from reference TRBV19 and TRBJ2-7 gives the full variable domain: DGGITQSPKYLFRKEGQNVTLSCEQNLNHDAMYWYRQDPGQGLRLIYYSQIVNDFQKGDIAEGYSVSREKKESFPLTVTSAQKNPTAFYLCASSSQGGAYEQYFGPGTRLTVT.

The chain links TRBV2 to TRBJ1-2; no clear D gene. Germline values: CDR1 SNHLY, CDR2 FYNNEI. CDR3 length equals 13 residues. Trimming took 4 bases from V and 3 from J, leaving 9 bases between them. This chain's CDR3 is CASSAYMDYGYTF. The CDR3 DNA is TGTGCCAGCAGTGCGTACATGGACTATGGCTACACCTTC.

The chain is built from TRBV7-2 and TRBJ2-7, with TRBD1 matching 7 bases. Per germline, CDR1 SGHTA and CDR2 FQGNSA. V lost 5 bases and J lost 2; bases outside the gene matches: 9. This CDR3 is built from 15 residues. The CDR3 nucleotides read TGTGCCAGCAGCCAAAAGGGGGCCGGCCCCTACGAGCAGTACTTC. Amino acid sequence: CASSQKGAGPYEQYF.

The gene calls are TRBV15 and TRBJ1-4, with 9 bases lining up with TRBD1. V was pared by 3 bases and J by 4 bases, with 3 bases of the junction left unmatched. There are 15 residues in the CDR3. Per germline, CDR1 LNHNV and CDR2 YYDKDF (reference sequence). The CDR3 sequence is CATSRPGQGNEKLFF. For the CDR3, the DNA is TGTGCCACCAGCAGGCCGGGACAGGGTAATGAAAAACTGTTTTTT.

Note on this clone: In the same sample, other DNA sequences code for this CDR3. This chain links TRBV10-3 with TRBJ1-1, with TRBD1 matching over 7 bases. The CDR3 extends over 15 amino acids. The V and J ends lost 0 bases and 1 base, in that order; junction bases with no gene match: 2. CDR1 is ENHRY, CDR2 SYGVKD, per germline. The CDR3 loop reads CAISESGQQNTEAFF. The CDR3 bases are TGTGCCATCAGTGAGTCGGGACAGCAGAACACTGAAGCTTTCTTT.

The chain has TRBV27 and TRBJ2-1; 9 nucleotides align to TRBD2. CDR3 length: 17 residues. Germline trimming cut 3 bases from V and 7 bases from J; bases unmatched to any gene: 13. The germline gives CDR1 MNHEY, CDR2 SMNVEV (reference sequence). The CDR3 is CASSLDLGLAGRNEQFF. The CDR3 bases are TGTGCCAGCAGTTTGGACCTGGGACTAGCCGGGAGGAATGAGCAGTTCTTC.

J is TRBJ1-6 and V is TRBV11-2; possible D gene TRBD1, 5 bases. V dropped 1 base and J dropped 1 base, with 17 bases sitting between them. The CDR3 totals 19 residues. Germline V lookup: CDR1 SGHAT, CDR2 FQNNGV. This CDR3 reads CASSLGEGLLKSYNSPLHF. The DNA for the CDR3 is TGTGCCAGCAGCTTAGGAGAGGGACTACTCAAGTCCTATAATTCACCCCTCCACTTT.

This clone was found a few times. An end of the junction does not agree with germline; a read error may underlie this. This chain uses TRBV7-9 with TRBJ1-4, with D unresolved. CDR1 SEHNR and CDR2 FQNEAQ come from the germline V gene (reference sequence). There are 12 residues in the CDR3. CDR3 DNA sequence: TGTGCCAGCAGCTTAGATCTGGAGGCCAGGCTTTTT. This translates into CASSLDLEARLF.

This chain links TRBV7-8 with TRBJ1-5, with D tentatively TRBD1 (6 bases). CDR1 and CDR2 (germline): SGHVS, FQNEAQ. V was trimmed by 0 bases and J by 3 bases, leaving 9 bases between them. This CDR3 comprises 15 residues. CDR3 sequence: CASSLATGFNQPQHF. In DNA, the CDR3 is TGTGCCAGCAGCTTAGCTACAGGGTTCAATCAGCCCCAGCATTTT.

The V and J genes are TRBV2 and TRBJ1-3; D might be TRBD1 (5 bases). Trimming pared 7 bases from V and 8 bases from J, leaving 27 bases between. Germline values: CDR1 SNHLY, CDR2 FYNNEI. The CDR3 runs to 17 residues. This CDR3 is CASTKRQLGTSGDTIYF. The CDR3, as DNA: TGTGCCAGCACGAAGAGGCAGTTAGGGACGTCGGGGGACACCATATATTTT.

The rearrangement uses TRBV5-6 and TRBJ1-1; 11 bases fit TRBD1. This CDR3 spans 19 amino acids. Germline assignment: CDR1 SGHDT and CDR2 YYEEEE. The trim removed 2 bases at V and 3 bases at J, leaving 15 bases unmatched. The DNA for the CDR3 is TGTGCCAGCAGCTTCCGCCGGACAGGGGGCACGCTGGTGGACACTGAAGCTTTCTTT. Encoded protein: CASSFRRTGGTLVDTEAFF. The variable domain in full, with the rest retrieved from reference TRBV5-6 and TRBJ1-1, is DAGVTQSPTHLIKTRGQQVTLRCSPKSGHDTVSWYQQALGQGPQFIFQYYEEEERQRGNFPDRFSGHQFPNYSSELNVNALLLGDSALYLCASSFRRTGGTLVDTEAFFGQGTRLTVV.

The chain carries TRBV6-2 or TRBV6-3 and TRBJ2-3, with D unresolved. The CDR3 is 16 amino acids. V shed 1 base and J shed 1 base, with 12 bases lying between them. Germline values: CDR1 MNHEY, CDR2 SVGEGT. The CDR3 sequence is CASSYFVFQGTDTQYF. CDR3 nucleotide sequence: TGTGCCAGCAGTTACTTTGTATTTCAGGGCACAGATACGCAGTATTTT.